Following are 9 T cell receptor beta chains from one sample sequenced in a study of cytomegalovirus exposure and HLA in healthy donors. In the PCR, 60 Vbeta and 13 Jbeta primers were used. Sequenced by immunoSEQ multiplex PCR; TCRdb stores in-frame clones only, minus some. The sample has around 170,000 clones, roughly four fifths seen once; the top ten hold roughly 1.6%. Source material: PBMCs. These receptors were taken from a man aged 35 to 55 in good health and CMV-seronegative.

The chain is built from TRBV25-1 and TRBJ2-1; D ambiguous. V lost 5 bases and J 9 bases, leaving 8 bases between the germline ends. The V gene's germline CDR1 is MGHDK and CDR2 SYGVNS. The CDR3 sequence is 11 residues long. The CDR3 sequence is CASSPSSEQFF. The CDR3 DNA reads as TGTGCCAGCAGTCCTTCGAGTGAGCAGTTCTTC.

This chain links TRBV6-6 with TRBJ2-2, with D possibly matching TRBD1 (6 bases). CDR1 is MNHNY and CDR2 is SVGAGI in the germline V gene (reference sequence). CDR3 length: 13 residues. Trimming cost V 5 bases and J 10 bases, with 14 bases left between them. CDR3 loop: CASSPRQGKELFF. CDR3 coding DNA: TGTGCCAGCAGTCCAAGGCAGGGGAAGGAGCTGTTTTTT.

V gene TRBV7-9 combines with J gene TRBJ2-7, with TRBD1 matching over 7 bases. CDR1 is SEHNR and CDR2 is FQNEAQ in the germline V gene (reference sequence). The V segment lost 3 bases and the J segment 1 base; nucleotides outside the gene matches: 3. There are 14 residues in the CDR3. CDR3 in amino acids: CASSFGTESYEQYV. The DNA for the CDR3 is TGTGCCAGCAGCTTTGGGACAGAATCCTACGAGCAGTACGTC.

Points on this clone: A junction boundary mismatches the germline segment, possibly from a read error. The rearrangement links TRBV4-1 to TRBJ2-4; TRBD1 might be the D (6 bases). Per the germline V gene, CDR1 is MGHRA and CDR2 is YSYEKL. This CDR3 spans 19 amino acids. CDR3 residues: CASSQFLTLAGVAKNSQYF. The CDR3 bases are TGCGCCAGCAGCCAATTCCTCACCCTGGCAGGGGTAGCCAAAAACAGTCAGTACTTC.

The chain employs TRBV6-6 and TRBJ1-2, with D maybe TRBD1 (6 bases). Germline-derived CDR1 and CDR2 are MNHNY and SVGAGI (reference sequence). The CDR3 extends over 14 amino acids. V was clipped by 5 bases and J by 5 bases, with 15 bases between them. As DNA, the CDR3 is TGTGCCAGCAGTCCCCGGGGGGCGGGGTATGGCTACACCTTC. Protein: CASSPRGAGYGYTF.

This chain links TRBV29-1 with TRBJ2-7, with a tentative D call TRBD2 (6 bases). This CDR3 comprises 16 residues. Germline CDR1 SQVTM, CDR2 ANQGSEA. V was trimmed by 5 bases and J by 1 base, leaving 21 bases between them. CDR3 loop: CSVREAGTRSSYEQYF. CDR3 nucleotide sequence: TGCAGCGTTCGAGAGGCCGGGACTCGATCTTCCTACGAGCAGTACTTC.

This chain joins TRBV4-1 and TRBJ1-5; 8 nucleotides line up with TRBD1. Germline V lookup: CDR1 MGHRA, CDR2 YSYEKL. With V trimmed by 5 bases and J by 6 bases, 9 bases remained unmatched. This CDR3 contains 15 residues. The CDR3 sequence: CASSLEGTGSQPQHF. CDR3 nucleotide sequence: TGCGCCAGCAGCTTAGAGGGGACAGGATCTCAGCCCCAGCATTTT.

The chain links TRBV6-1 to TRBJ1-1; tentatively, D is TRBD1 (5 bases). V gave up 6 bases and J gave up 0 bases, with 14 bases separating them. From germline, CDR1 is MNHNS and CDR2 SASEGT. The CDR3 spans 15 residues. In DNA, the CDR3 is TGTGCCAGCAGCGATGGGAGGGGCATGAACACTGAAGCTTTCTTT. Encoded protein: CASSDGRGMNTEAFF.

J is TRBJ2-1 and V is TRBV5-1; 10 bases fit TRBD2. Germline trimming cut 5 bases from V and 9 bases from J; bases unmatched to any gene: 17. Germline values: CDR1 SGHRS, CDR2 YFSETQ. The CDR3 length is 17 residues. The CDR3 sequence is CASSPGGAASGSREQFF. The CDR3 region has the DNA TGCGCCAGCAGTCCTGGAGGTGCGGCTAGCGGGAGTCGTGAGCAGTTCTTC.